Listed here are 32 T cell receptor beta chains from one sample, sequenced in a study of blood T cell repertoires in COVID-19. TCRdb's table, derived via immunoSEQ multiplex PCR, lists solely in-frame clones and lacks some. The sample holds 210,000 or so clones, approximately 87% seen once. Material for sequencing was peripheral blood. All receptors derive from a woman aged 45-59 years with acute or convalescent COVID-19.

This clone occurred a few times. CDR3 bases: TGTGCCAGCAGTTACTCCGGGGATTCGTGGAATTCACCCCTCCACTTT. This translates into CASSYSGDSWNSPLHF. The gene calls are TRBV6-5 and TRBJ1-6; no definite D call. Germline assignment: CDR1 MNHEY and CDR2 SVGAGI. V shed 0 bases and J shed 7 bases, with 13 bases lying between them. This CDR3 contains 16 residues.

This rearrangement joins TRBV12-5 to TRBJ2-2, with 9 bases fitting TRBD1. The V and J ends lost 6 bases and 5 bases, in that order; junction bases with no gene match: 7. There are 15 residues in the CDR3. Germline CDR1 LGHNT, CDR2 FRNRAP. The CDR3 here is CASGFGQGRTGELFF. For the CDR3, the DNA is TGTGCTAGTGGCTTTGGACAGGGGAGGACCGGGGAGCTGTTTTTT. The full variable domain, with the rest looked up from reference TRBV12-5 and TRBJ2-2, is DARVTQTPRHKVTEMGQEVTMRCQPILGHNTVFWYRQTMMQGLELLAYFRNRAPLDDSGMPKDRFSAEMPDATLATLKIQPSEPRDSAVYFCASGFGQGRTGELFFGEGSRLTVL.

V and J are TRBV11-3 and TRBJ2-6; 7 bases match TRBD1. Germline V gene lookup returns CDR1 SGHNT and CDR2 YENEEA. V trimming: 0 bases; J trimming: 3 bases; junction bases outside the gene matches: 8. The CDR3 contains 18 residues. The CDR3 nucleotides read TGTGCCAGCAGCTTAGAATCTCGAGGGGGCGGTGGGGCCAACGTCCTGACTTTC. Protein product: CASSLESRGGGGANVLTF.

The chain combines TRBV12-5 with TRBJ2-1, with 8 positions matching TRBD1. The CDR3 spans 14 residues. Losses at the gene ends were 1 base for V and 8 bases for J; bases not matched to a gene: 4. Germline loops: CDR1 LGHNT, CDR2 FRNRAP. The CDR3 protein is CASGLGTGFYEQFF. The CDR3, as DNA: TGTGCTAGTGGTTTGGGGACAGGGTTCTATGAGCAGTTCTTC.

DNA of the CDR3: TGTGCCAGCAGCCGCCTTAGGGGGCTCACTGAAGCTTTCTTT. This gives the protein CASSRLRGLTEAFF. The chain links TRBV3-1 (or the pseudogene TRBV3-2) to TRBJ1-1; the match to TRBD1 covers 7 bases. The CDR3 is 14 residues long. V was pared by 4 bases and J by 4 bases, with 6 bases of the junction left unmatched. From germline, CDR1 is LGHDT and CDR2 YNNKEL (reference sequence).

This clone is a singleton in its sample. The CDR3 DNA sequence: TGTGCCAGCAGTGAATCCGGGGGTTCCTATGGCTACACCTTC. As protein: CASSESGGSYGYTF. This rearrangement joins TRBV25-1 to TRBJ1-2; a possible D gene is TRBD1 (5 bases). Germline lookup yields CDR1 MGHDK and CDR2 SYGVNS. This CDR3 region has 14 residues. V lost 1 base, J lost 4 bases, and 10 bases lay in between.

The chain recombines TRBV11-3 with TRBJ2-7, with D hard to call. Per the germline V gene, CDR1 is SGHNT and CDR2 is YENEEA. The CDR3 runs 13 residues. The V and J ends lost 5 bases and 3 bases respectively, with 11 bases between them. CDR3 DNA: TGTGCCAGCAGCCAAGTTTTCAGCTACGAGCAGTACTTC. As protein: CASSQVFSYEQYF.

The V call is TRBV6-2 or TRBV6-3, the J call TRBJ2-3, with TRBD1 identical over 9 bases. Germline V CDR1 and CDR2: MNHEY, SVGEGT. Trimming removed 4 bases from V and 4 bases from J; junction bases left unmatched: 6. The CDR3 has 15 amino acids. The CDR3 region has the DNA TGTGCCAGCAGTTTAACAGGGGGCTGGTCAGATACGCAGTATTTT. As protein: CASSLTGGWSDTQYF.

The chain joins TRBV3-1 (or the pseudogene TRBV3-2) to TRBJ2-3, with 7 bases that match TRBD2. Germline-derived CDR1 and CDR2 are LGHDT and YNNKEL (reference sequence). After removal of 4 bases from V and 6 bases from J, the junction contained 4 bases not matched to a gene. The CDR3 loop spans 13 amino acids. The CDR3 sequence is CASSPGLMDTQYF. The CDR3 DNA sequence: TGTGCCAGCAGCCCGGGACTAATGGATACGCAGTATTTT.

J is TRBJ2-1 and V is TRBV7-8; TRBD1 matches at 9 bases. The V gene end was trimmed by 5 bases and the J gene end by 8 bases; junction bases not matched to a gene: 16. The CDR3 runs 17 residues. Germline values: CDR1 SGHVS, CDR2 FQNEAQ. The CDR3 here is CASSIQLTGTGWDEQFF. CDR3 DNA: TGTGCCAGCAGCATCCAATTGACCGGGACAGGGTGGGATGAGCAGTTCTTC.

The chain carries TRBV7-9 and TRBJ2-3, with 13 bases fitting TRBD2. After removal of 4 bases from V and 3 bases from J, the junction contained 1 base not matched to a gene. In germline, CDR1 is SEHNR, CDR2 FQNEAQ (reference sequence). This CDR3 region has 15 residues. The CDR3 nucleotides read TGTGCCAGCAGCTCGGGACTAGCGGGGACAGATACGCAGTATTTT. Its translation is CASSSGLAGTDTQYF.

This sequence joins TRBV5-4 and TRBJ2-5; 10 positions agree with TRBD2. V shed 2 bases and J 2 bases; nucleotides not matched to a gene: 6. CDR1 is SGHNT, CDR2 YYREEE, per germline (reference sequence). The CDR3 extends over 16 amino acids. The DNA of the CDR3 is TGTGCCAGCAGCTTAGGACTAGCGGAGTCTCAAGAGACCCAGTACTTC. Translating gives CASSLGLAESQETQYF.

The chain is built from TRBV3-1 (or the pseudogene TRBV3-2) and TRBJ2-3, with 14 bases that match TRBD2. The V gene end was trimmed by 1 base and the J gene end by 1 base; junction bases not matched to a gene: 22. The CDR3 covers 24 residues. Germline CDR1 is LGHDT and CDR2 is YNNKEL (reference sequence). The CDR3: CASSQAARRGLAGEVGPGTDTQYF. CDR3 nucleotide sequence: TGTGCCAGCAGCCAAGCCGCGAGAAGGGGACTAGCGGGAGAGGTGGGACCAGGCACAGATACGCAGTATTTT.

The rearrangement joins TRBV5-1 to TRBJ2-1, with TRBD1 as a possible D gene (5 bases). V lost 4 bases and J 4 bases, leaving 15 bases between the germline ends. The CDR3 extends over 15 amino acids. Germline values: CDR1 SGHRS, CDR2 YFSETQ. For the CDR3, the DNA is TGCGCCAGCAGCCTCATAGGGGATACTTACAATGAGCAGTTCTTC. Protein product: CASSLIGDTYNEQFF.

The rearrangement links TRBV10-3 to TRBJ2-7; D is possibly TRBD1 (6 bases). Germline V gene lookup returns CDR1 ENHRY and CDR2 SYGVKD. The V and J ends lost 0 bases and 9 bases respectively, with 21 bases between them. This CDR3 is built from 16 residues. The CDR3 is CAISESATGLIGVQYF. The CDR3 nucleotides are TGTGCCATCAGTGAGTCAGCTACAGGGCTCATCGGTGTGCAGTACTTC.

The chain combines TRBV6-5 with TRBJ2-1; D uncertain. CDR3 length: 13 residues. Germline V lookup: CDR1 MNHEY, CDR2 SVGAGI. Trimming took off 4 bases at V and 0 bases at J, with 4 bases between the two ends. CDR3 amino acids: CASSLDSYNEQFF. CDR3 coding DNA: TGTGCCAGCAGTTTAGACTCCTACAATGAGCAGTTCTTC.

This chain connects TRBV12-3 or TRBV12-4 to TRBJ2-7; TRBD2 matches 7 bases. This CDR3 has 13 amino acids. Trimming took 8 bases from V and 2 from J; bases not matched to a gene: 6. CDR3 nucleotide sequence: TGTGCCAGCGGGGGAGGGATCGCCTACGAGCAGTACTTC. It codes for CASGGGIAYEQYF.

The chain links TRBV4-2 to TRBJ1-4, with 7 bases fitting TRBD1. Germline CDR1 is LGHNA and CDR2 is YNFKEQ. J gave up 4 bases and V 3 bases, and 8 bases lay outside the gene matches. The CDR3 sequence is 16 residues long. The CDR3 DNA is TGTGCCAGCAGCCAGAAACCGGGACAGAATAATGAAAAACTGTTTTTT. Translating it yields CASSQKPGQNNEKLFF.

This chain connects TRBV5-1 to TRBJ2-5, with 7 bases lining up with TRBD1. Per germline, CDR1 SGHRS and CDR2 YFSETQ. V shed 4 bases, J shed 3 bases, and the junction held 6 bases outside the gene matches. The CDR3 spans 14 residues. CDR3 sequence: CASSRTGTEETQYF. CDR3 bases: TGCGCCAGCAGCCGTACCGGGACAGAAGAGACCCAGTACTTC.

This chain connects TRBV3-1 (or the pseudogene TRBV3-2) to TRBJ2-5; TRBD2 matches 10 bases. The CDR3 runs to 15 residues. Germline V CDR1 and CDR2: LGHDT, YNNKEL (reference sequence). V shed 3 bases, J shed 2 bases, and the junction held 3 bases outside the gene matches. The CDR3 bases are TGTGCCAGCAGCCAGACTAGCGGGCCTCAAGAGACCCAGTACTTC. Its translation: CASSQTSGPQETQYF.

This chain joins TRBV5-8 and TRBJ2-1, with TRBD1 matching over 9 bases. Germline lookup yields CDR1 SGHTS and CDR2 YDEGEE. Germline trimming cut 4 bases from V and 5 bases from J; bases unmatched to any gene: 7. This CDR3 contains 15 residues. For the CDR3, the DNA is TGTGCCAGCAGCCCGACCGACAGGGGGAACAATGAGCAGTTCTTC. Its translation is CASSPTDRGNNEQFF.

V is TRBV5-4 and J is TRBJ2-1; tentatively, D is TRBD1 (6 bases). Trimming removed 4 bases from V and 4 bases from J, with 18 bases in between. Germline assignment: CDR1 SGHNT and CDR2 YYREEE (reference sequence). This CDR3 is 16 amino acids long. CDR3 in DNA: TGTGCCAGCAGCCCGGACCCCGGGACACAATACAATGAGCAGTTCTTC. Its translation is CASSPDPGTQYNEQFF.

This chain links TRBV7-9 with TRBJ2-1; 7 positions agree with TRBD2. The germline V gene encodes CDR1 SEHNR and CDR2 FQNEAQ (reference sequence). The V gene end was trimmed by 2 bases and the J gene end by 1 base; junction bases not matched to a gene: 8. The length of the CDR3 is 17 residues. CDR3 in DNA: TGTGCCAGCAGCTTATCCGCGGGAGCAATGTCCTACAATGAGCAGTTCTTC. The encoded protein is CASSLSAGAMSYNEQFF.

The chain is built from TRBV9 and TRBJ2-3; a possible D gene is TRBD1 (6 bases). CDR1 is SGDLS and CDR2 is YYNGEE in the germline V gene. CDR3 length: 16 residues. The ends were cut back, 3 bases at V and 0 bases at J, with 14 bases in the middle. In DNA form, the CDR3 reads TGTGCCAGCAGCGCGACAGGTTCAACTAGCACAGATACGCAGTATTTT. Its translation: CASSATGSTSTDTQYF.

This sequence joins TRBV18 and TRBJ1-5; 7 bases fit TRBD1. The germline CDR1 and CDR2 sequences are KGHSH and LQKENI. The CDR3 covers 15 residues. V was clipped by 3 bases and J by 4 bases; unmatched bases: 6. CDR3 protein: CASSPRDSENQPQHF. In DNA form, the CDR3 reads TGTGCCAGCTCACCCCGGGACAGCGAAAATCAGCCCCAGCATTTT.

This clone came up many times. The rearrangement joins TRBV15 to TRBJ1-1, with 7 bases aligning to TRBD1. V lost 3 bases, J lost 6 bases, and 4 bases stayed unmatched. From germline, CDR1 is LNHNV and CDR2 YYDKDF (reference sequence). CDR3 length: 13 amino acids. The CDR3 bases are TGTGCCACCAGCAGGATGACAGGGTCTGAAGCTTTCTTT. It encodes CATSRMTGSEAFF.

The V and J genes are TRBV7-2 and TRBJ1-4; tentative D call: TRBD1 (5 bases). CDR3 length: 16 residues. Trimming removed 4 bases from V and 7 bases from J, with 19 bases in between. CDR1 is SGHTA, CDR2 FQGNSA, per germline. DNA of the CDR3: TGTGCCAGCAGCTCCCCCCTCCCAGGGTGGAGTGAAAAACTGTTTTTT. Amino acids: CASSSPLPGWSEKLFF.

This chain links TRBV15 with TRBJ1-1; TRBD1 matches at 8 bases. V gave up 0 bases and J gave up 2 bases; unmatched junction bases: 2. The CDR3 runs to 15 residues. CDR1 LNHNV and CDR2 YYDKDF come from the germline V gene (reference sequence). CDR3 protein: CATSRDDRGNTEAFF. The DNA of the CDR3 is TGTGCCACCAGCAGAGATGACAGGGGAAACACTGAAGCTTTCTTT.

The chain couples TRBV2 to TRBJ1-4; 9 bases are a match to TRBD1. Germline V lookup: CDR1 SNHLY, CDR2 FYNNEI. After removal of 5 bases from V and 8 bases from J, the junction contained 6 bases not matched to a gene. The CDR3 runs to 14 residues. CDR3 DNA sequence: TGTGCCAGCAGTATAGGACAGGGGCGGGAAAAACTGTTTTTT. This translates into CASSIGQGREKLFF.

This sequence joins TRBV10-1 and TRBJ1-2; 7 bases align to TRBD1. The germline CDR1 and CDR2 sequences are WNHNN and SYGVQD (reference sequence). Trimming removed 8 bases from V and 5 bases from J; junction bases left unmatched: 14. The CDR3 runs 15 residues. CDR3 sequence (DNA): TGCGCCAGCCCGACGCGGACAGGATTAAGATATGGCTACACCTTC. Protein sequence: CASPTRTGLRYGYTF.

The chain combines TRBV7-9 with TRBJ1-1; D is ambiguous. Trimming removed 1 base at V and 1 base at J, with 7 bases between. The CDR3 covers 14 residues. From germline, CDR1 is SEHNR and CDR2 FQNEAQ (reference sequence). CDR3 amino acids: CASSLVLANTEAFF. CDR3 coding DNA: TGTGCCAGCAGCTTAGTTTTGGCGAACACTGAAGCTTTCTTT.

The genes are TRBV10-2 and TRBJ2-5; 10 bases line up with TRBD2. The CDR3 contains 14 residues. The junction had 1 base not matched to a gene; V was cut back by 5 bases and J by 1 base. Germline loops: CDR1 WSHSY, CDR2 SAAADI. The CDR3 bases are TGCGCCAGCAGTCCTAGCGGGAGCCAAGAGACCCAGTACTTC. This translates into CASSPSGSQETQYF.